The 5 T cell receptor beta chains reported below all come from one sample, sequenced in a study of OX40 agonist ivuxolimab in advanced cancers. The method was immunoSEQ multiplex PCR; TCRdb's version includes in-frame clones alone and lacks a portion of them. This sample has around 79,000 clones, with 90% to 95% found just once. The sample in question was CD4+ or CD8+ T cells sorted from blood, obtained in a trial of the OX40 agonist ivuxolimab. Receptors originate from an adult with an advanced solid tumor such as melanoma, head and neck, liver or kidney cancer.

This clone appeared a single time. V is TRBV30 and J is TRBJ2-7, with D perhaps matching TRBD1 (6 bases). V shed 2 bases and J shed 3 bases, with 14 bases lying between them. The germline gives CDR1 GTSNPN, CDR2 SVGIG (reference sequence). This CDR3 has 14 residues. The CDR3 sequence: CAWSPGTPNYEQYF. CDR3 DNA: TGTGCCTGGAGTCCAGGGACACCGAACTACGAGCAGTACTTC. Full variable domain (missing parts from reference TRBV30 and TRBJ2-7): SQTIHQWPATLVQPVGSPLSLECTVEGTSNPNLYWYRQAAGRGLQLLFYSVGIGQISSEVPQNLSASRPQDRQFILSSKKLLLSDSGFYLCAWSPGTPNYEQYFGPGTRLTVT.

CDR3 sequence reads: CASSRDRVREKLFF. The CDR3 region has the DNA TGTGCCAGCAGCCGGGACAGGGTTCGAGAAAAACTGTTTTTT. The rearrangement uses TRBV6-1 and TRBJ1-4, with 9 positions matching TRBD1. Germline values: CDR1 MNHNS, CDR2 SASEGT. The V gene end was trimmed by 6 bases and the J gene end by 8 bases; junction bases not matched to a gene: 7. The CDR3 is 14 residues long.

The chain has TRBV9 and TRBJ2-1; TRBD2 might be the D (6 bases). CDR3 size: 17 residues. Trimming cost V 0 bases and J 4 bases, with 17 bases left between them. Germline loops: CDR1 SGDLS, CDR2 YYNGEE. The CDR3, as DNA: TGTGCCAGCAGCGTAGAGGAGGGATACCGGTCGTACAATGAGCAGTTCTTC. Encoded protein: CASSVEEGYRSYNEQFF.

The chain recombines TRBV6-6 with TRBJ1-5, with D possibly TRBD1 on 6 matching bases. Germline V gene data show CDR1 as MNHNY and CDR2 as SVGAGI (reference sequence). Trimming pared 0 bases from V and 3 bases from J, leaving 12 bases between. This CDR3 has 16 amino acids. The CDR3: CASSYSTGEHNQPQHF. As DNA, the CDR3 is TGTGCCAGCAGTTACTCGACAGGAGAACACAATCAGCCCCAGCATTTT.

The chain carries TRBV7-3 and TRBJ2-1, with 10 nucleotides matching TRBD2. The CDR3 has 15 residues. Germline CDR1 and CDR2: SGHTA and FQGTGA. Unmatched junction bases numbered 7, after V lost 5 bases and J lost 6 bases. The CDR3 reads CASSPLTSGLNEQFF. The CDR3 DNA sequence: TGTGCCAGCAGCCCCTTGACTAGCGGGCTCAATGAGCAGTTCTTC.